A single sample gave rise to the 13 T cell receptor beta chains below, sequenced in a study of response to subunit inactivated influenza vaccine. TCRdb re-called the RT-PCR reads through MiXCR, storing one row per CDR3 protein. There are roughly 760,000 distinct CDR3 sequences in the sample; 20% to 25% occur only once, and more than 8.5% lies in the top ten. Sequencing was performed on PBMCs from blood, taken 5 days after vaccination. All receptors derive from a man aged 45-65 years who received an inactivated influenza vaccine.

The chain couples TRBV14 to TRBJ2-7; weak D call: TRBD2 (5 bases). The CDR3 loop spans 14 amino acids. V lost 1 base and J 4 bases, leaving 11 bases between the germline ends. The germline CDR1 and CDR2 sequences are SGHDN and FVKESK. The CDR3 bases are TGTGCCAGCAGCCAAGGAGGGCTCGAATACGAGCAGTACTTC. Translated, it gives CASSQGGLEYEQYF.

This clonotype was seen more than once but under ten times. The chain links TRBV6-1 to TRBJ2-6; maybe TRBD2 (5 bases). The CDR3 length is 14 residues. Germline loops: CDR1 MNHNS, CDR2 SASEGT. V was clipped by 6 bases and J by 0 bases, with 6 bases between them. CDR3 residues: CASRAVSGANVLTF. CDR3 in DNA: TGTGCCAGCAGAGCGGTCTCTGGGGCCAACGTCCTGACTTTC.

The chain joins TRBV20-1 to TRBJ2-1, with 16 bases matching TRBD2. The CDR3 is 18 residues long. The germline gives CDR1 DFQATT, CDR2 SNEGSKA (reference sequence). J was trimmed by 7 bases and V by 0 bases; bases with no gene match: 9. As DNA, the CDR3 is TGCAGTGCTAGAGATGATGGGACTAGCGGGAGGGCCGTGAATGAGCAGTTCTTC. This sequence encodes CSARDDGTSGRAVNEQFF.

This clonotype has only a few counts. This chain links TRBV29-1 with TRBJ2-2; possible D gene TRBD2, 6 bases. The CDR3 totals 13 residues. The V and J ends lost 4 bases and 5 bases respectively, with 11 bases between them. CDR1 is SQVTM and CDR2 is ANQGSEA in the germline V gene. Written as DNA, the CDR3 is TGCAGCGTTGTGGGGGGTAAAACCGGGGAGCTGTTTTTT. Translated: CSVVGGKTGELFF.

This clonotype came up a few times. The rearrangement joins TRBV10-2 to TRBJ1-5; D is perhaps TRBD1 (6 bases). CDR1 is WSHSY, CDR2 SAAADI, per germline. The CDR3 runs to 15 residues. Trimming pared 6 bases from V and 1 base from J, leaving 13 bases between. The CDR3 here is CASSPGQRSNQPQHF. Written as DNA, the CDR3 is TGCGCCAGCAGCCCGGGACAACGGAGCAATCAGCCCCAGCATTTT.

In this sample, this clonotype turned up a few times. J is TRBJ1-1 and V is TRBV20-1; the D is unclear. Germline values: CDR1 DFQATT, CDR2 SNEGSKA (reference sequence). Trimming removed 3 bases from V and 0 bases from J, with 14 bases in between. The CDR3 has 15 amino acids. The CDR3 DNA sequence: TGCAGTGCTAGCTCGGTTCAAATATTGAACACTGAAGCTTTCTTT. Translating it yields CSASSVQILNTEAFF.

The V and J genes are TRBV9 and TRBJ2-3; no definite D call. The CDR3 runs 14 residues. CDR1 and CDR2 (germline): SGDLS, YYNGEE. Trimming pared 2 bases from V and 0 bases from J, leaving 7 bases between. Written as DNA, the CDR3 is TGTGCCAGCAGCGTCACACAAAGCACAGATACGCAGTATTTT. Translation gives CASSVTQSTDTQYF.

This clonotype was seen a few times. The chain is built from TRBV20-1 and TRBJ1-6, with TRBD1 matching 7 bases. Losses at the gene ends were 0 bases for V and 5 bases for J; bases not matched to a gene: 4. This CDR3 region has 15 residues. Looked up from germline, CDR1 is DFQATT and CDR2 is SNEGSKA (reference sequence). The CDR3 reads CSAREWDSHNSPLHF. The CDR3 DNA reads TGCAGTGCTAGAGAGTGGGACAGTCATAATTCACCCCTCCACTTT.

This clonotype was picked up a small number of times. The chain links TRBV29-1 to TRBJ1-1, with 7 positions matching TRBD1. Per germline, CDR1 SQVTM and CDR2 ANQGSEA. V dropped 6 bases and J dropped 2; count of bases not matched to a gene: 3. The CDR3 length is 12 residues. CDR3 DNA sequence: TGCAGCGTGGGACAGAGTAACACTGAAGCTTTCTTT. Protein: CSVGQSNTEAFF.

This clonotype was observed a few times. The chain joins TRBV20-1 to TRBJ1-6; D call uncertain. V lost 6 bases, J lost 10 bases, and 19 bases lay in between. The CDR3 consists of 14 residues. Looked up from germline, CDR1 is DFQATT and CDR2 is SNEGSKA (reference sequence). The CDR3 protein is CSALRTVFGSPLHF. The CDR3 nucleotides are TGCAGTGCCTTGCGGACCGTCTTCGGGTCACCCCTCCACTTT.

This clonotype has ten or more counts. V is TRBV9 and J is TRBJ1-4; no definite D call. From germline, CDR1 is SGDLS and CDR2 YYNGEE. Between the trimmed V and J ends, which lost 0 bases and 4 bases, there was a span of 10 bases. CDR3 length: 15 residues. CDR3 bases: TGTGCCAGCAGCGTAGAACCTACGGGTAATGAAAAACTGTTTTTT. Translating gives CASSVEPTGNEKLFF. Complete variable domain (other parts from reference TRBV9 and TRBJ1-4): DSGVTQTPKHLITATGQRVTLRCSPRSGDLSVYWYQQSLDQGLQFLIQYYNGEERAKGNILERFSAQQFPDLHSELNLSSLELGDSALYFCASSVEPTGNEKLFFGSGTQLSVL.

This rearrangement joins TRBV12-3 or TRBV12-4 to TRBJ2-7; D is perhaps TRBD2 (6 bases). This CDR3 contains 12 residues. V lost 8 bases and J lost 7, with 15 bases in between. CDR3: CASCAPAGEQYF. The CDR3 DNA reads TGTGCCAGCTGCGCCCCTGCGGGGGAGCAGTACTTC.

This clonotype was counted a few times. V usage is TRBV10-3 and J usage is TRBJ2-7; a possible D gene is TRBD1 (6 bases). The CDR3 is 16 residues long. V lost 3 bases and J lost 2, with 17 bases in between. Germline V gene sequence: CDR1 ENHRY, CDR2 SYGVKD. The CDR3 DNA reads TGTGCCATCAGTGACCTGCTGACCTCAGGGGCCTACGAGCAGTACTTC. This sequence encodes CAISDLLTSGAYEQYF.